The text below deals with one T cell receptor (beta chain). No antigen is known for it. A second roughly 7 to 11 cycle PCR used barcoded and J-beta primers. TCRdb used MiXCR to reprocess the 5' RACE reads, holding one entry per CDR3 protein. The sample comprises about 1.4 million distinct CDR3 sequences, approximately 60% of which are singletons, and 6.5% to 8.5% rests with the top ten. This sample was included in a study of blood T cells in healthy people across ages. Study as a whole: Template switching captured about one barcoded beta molecule per two T cells.

Overall study results and limits: Observed TCR beta diversity per million T cells went down as age went up. This fall followed a roughly linear course with age. With naive T cell percentage, TCR beta diversity showed a strong correlation.

Germline CDR1 reads SEHNR; CDR2 reads FQNEAQ (reference sequence). The CDR3 spans 17 residues. The sequence was collected from a man younger than 35 in good health. The rearrangement links TRBV7-9 to TRBJ2-4, with D hard to call. Gene TRBJ2-7 matches the end of the DNA better, so the J call may be wrong. The sample consisted of blood. The CDR3 loop reads CASSDPVVGPIEVEQYF. The DNA of the CDR3 is TGTGCCAGCAGCGACCCGGTTGTAGGCCCCATTGAGGTCGAGCAGTACTTC.